This T cell receptor beta chain was identified in a study of graft-versus-host responses after intestinal transplantation. About the study: Recipients across the board were started on anti-thymocyte globulin induction, then kept on tacrolimus and steroids for two to four years.

From the graft tissue, intraepithelial and lamina propria lymphocytes were released through processing. V dropped 1 base and J dropped 9; count of bases not matched to a gene: 8. Germline V gives CDR1 SGHTA, CDR2 FQGNSA. There are 15 residues in the CDR3. Findings of the study overall: Peak GvH clone levels in circulation were associated with early post-transplant HvG declines.

Assay used: immunoSEQ multiplex PCR; TCRdb lists only in-frame clones, some missing. This sample has approximately 60,000 clones; 89% occur once, and the top ten carry roughly 1.7%. As concerns this clone: Its target is unknown.

The material sequenced was ileum tissue, taken approximately 56 weeks after transplant. The J gene is TRBJ2-3, the V gene TRBV7-2; 9 bases fit TRBD2. This receptor was taken from a human patient who received an intestinal transplant, so some T cells may come from the graft donor. The CDR3 nucleotides are TGTGCCAGCAGCTTAGGCGCTAGCGGGATAGGAACGCAGTATTTT. Protein product: CASSLGASGIGTQYF.